These 27 T cell receptor beta chains were sequenced from one sample in a study of shared clonotypes between healthy human individuals. Profiling relied on immunoSEQ multiplex PCR, and the TCRdb table lists in-frame clones only, not all of them. The sample holds some 2 million clones, roughly 94% seen once. The sequencing input was naive CD4+ T cells sorted from blood. Subset: CD45RA+ positively selected. The origin of the receptors is a man younger than 35 in good health.

V gene TRBV6-1 combines with J gene TRBJ1-1; no clear D gene. CDR1 MNHNS and CDR2 SASEGT come from the germline V gene. The V gene lost 5 bases and the J gene lost 4 bases, with 14 bases spanning the gap. The CDR3 covers 14 residues. CDR3: CASSPGSWITEAFF. For the CDR3, the DNA is TGTGCCAGCAGTCCTGGATCGTGGATCACTGAAGCTTTCTTT.

Concerning this clone: The sample has other DNA sequences that encode this CDR3 too. The V and J genes are TRBV6-5 and TRBJ1-2, with TRBD1 identical over 8 bases. The V segment lost 5 bases and the J segment 4 bases; nucleotides outside the gene matches: 6. This CDR3 spans 14 amino acids. From germline, CDR1 is MNHEY and CDR2 SVGAGI. CDR3: CASSPGQGLYGYTF. The CDR3 DNA follows: TGTGCCAGCAGTCCCGGACAGGGTCTCTATGGCTACACCTTC.

The chain uses TRBV5-4 and TRBJ2-1; TRBD2 matches at 8 bases. V was pared by 0 bases and J by 7 bases, with 9 bases of the junction left unmatched. Germline V gene sequence: CDR1 SGHNT, CDR2 YYREEE (reference sequence). The CDR3 totals 16 residues. This CDR3 reads CASSLDRREVGNEQFF. Here the CDR3 DNA reads TGTGCCAGCAGCTTGGACAGGCGGGAGGTCGGAAATGAGCAGTTCTTC.

A remark on this clone: At the DNA level, this CDR3 is encoded by other sequences in the same sample as well. The chain uses TRBV5-1 and TRBJ1-5, with no clear D. Looked up from germline, CDR1 is SGHRS and CDR2 is YFSETQ. This CDR3 region has 14 residues. With 0 bases removed from V and 4 bases from J, the gap between germline ends came to 8 bases. CDR3 protein: CASSLGQANQPQHF. The CDR3 region has the DNA TGCGCCAGCAGCTTGGGGCAAGCAAATCAGCCCCAGCATTTT.

The chain combines TRBV7-2 with TRBJ2-2, with TRBD2 matching over 7 bases. The CDR3 covers 17 residues. Germline values: CDR1 SGHTA, CDR2 FQGNSA. Unmatched junction bases numbered 11, after V lost 5 bases and J lost 2 bases. The CDR3 region is CASSRLAVGFNTGELFF. The CDR3 DNA follows: TGTGCCAGCAGCCGTCTAGCGGTGGGATTTAACACCGGGGAGCTGTTTTTT.

This chain uses TRBV10-3 with TRBJ2-7; 7 positions match TRBD2. Germline CDR1 reads ENHRY; CDR2 reads SYGVKD. The CDR3 contains 14 residues. The V gene end was trimmed by 4 bases and the J gene end by 2 bases; junction bases not matched to a gene: 5. CDR3 coding DNA: TGTGCCATCAGTGTAGGGGAGGGCGCCTACGAGCAGTACTTC. Amino acids: CAISVGEGAYEQYF.

The V and J genes are TRBV28 and TRBJ1-4; D possibly corresponds to TRBD1 (5 bases). The V end lost 7 bases, the J end lost 5 bases, and 8 bases lay between the germline ends. There are 12 residues in the CDR3. Germline lookup yields CDR1 MDHEN and CDR2 SYDVKM. CDR3 DNA sequence: TGTGCCAGCAAGGCAGGGAATGAAAAACTGTTTTTT. Amino acids: CASKAGNEKLFF.

CDR3 protein: CASSPGWGSSTDTQYF. CDR3 nucleotides: TGTGCCAGCAGTCCGGGATGGGGCTCTAGCACAGATACGCAGTATTTT. The V call is TRBV27, the J call TRBJ2-3; possibly TRBD1 or TRBD2 for D (5 bases each). Germline V gene lookup returns CDR1 MNHEY and CDR2 SMNVEV (reference sequence). The V end was cut by 5 bases, the J end by 0 bases, with 15 bases between. The length of the CDR3 is 16 residues.

The chain uses TRBV18 and TRBJ2-6; TRBD1 or TRBD2 may be the D gene (5 bases each). Trimming shortened V by 5 bases and J by 0 bases, and 17 bases separated the two germline ends. The germline gives CDR1 KGHSH, CDR2 LQKENI. The CDR3 covers 18 residues. CDR3 residues: CASSWKKGESSGANVLTF. CDR3 nucleotide sequence: TGTGCCAGCTCATGGAAGAAAGGGGAGAGCTCTGGGGCCAACGTCCTGACTTTC.

The chain is built from TRBV6-5 and TRBJ2-3; no clear D. The CDR3 runs to 14 residues. CDR1 is MNHEY, CDR2 SVGAGI, per germline. Trimming stripped 6 bases from V and 4 bases from J, with 14 bases between. CDR3: CASSPSWTADTQYF. CDR3 DNA sequence: TGTGCCAGCAGCCCAAGTTGGACGGCAGATACGCAGTATTTT.

V usage is TRBV28 and J usage is TRBJ1-6; tentative D call: TRBD1 (6 bases). V gave up 6 bases and J gave up 16 bases, with 22 bases separating them. CDR1 and CDR2 (germline): MDHEN, SYDVKM. There are 14 residues in the CDR3. CDR3 in amino acids: CASSPHRGGARLHF. CDR3 sequence (DNA): TGTGCCAGCAGCCCACACCGTGGGGGGGCGCGGCTCCACTTT.

The genes are TRBV1 and TRBJ2-1; TRBD2 is taken as the D call from the table, unchecked against the DNA. TRBV1 is designated a pseudogene. The CDR3 loop spans 16 amino acids. This chain's CDR3 is CTSSQGIGISYNEQFF. CDR3 DNA: TGCACCAGCAGCCAAGGTATCGGGATCTCCTACAATGAGCAGTTCTTC.

The chain employs TRBV7-9 and TRBJ1-4; 12 positions agree with TRBD1. J was trimmed by 8 bases and V by 5 bases; bases with no gene match: 12. Germline CDR1 SEHNR, CDR2 FQNEAQ (reference sequence). CDR3 size: 17 residues. The CDR3 loop reads CASSPGTGGSGFEKLFF. DNA of the CDR3: TGTGCCAGCAGCCCCGGGACAGGGGGCTCCGGTTTCGAAAAACTGTTTTTT.

The rearrangement links TRBV7-2 to TRBJ1-5; D gene uncertain. Germline V CDR1 and CDR2: SGHTA, FQGNSA. V lost 5 bases and J lost 6, with 8 bases in between. The CDR3 is 12 amino acids. Written as DNA, the CDR3 is TGTGCCAGCAGCAATGTTTTTCAGCCCCAGCATTTT. Translated, it gives CASSNVFQPQHF.

The rearrangement joins TRBV5-1 to TRBJ2-5; no clear D. Germline CDR1 is SGHRS and CDR2 is YFSETQ. The CDR3 covers 14 residues. V was clipped by 3 bases and J by 1 base, with 10 bases between them. The CDR3: CASSSQGTQETQYF. CDR3 in DNA: TGCGCCAGCAGCTCACAAGGTACCCAAGAGACCCAGTACTTC.

The chain carries TRBV6-1 and TRBJ2-3, with 7 bases that match TRBD1. The V gene's germline CDR1 is MNHNS and CDR2 SASEGT. Trimming took 7 bases from V and 1 from J; bases not matched to a gene: 5. The CDR3 runs 14 residues. The chain's CDR3 is CASTSTGRTDTQYF. DNA for the CDR3: TGTGCCAGCACCTCGACAGGGCGCACAGATACGCAGTATTTT.

The chain carries TRBV11-3 and TRBJ2-1, with TRBD2 matching over 7 bases. The V and J ends lost 1 base and 10 bases, in that order; junction bases with no gene match: 10. This CDR3 comprises 15 residues. Germline V gene lookup returns CDR1 SGHNT and CDR2 YENEEA. CDR3 nucleotides: TGTGCCAGCAGCTTAGGTGGACTAGACTCACGCGAGCAGTTCTTC. It encodes CASSLGGLDSREQFF.

The chain joins TRBV4-1 to TRBJ1-3, with TRBD1 identical over 9 bases. Germline CDR1 MGHRA, CDR2 YSYEKL. There are 17 residues in the CDR3. V trimming: 2 bases; J trimming: 0 bases; junction bases outside the gene matches: 5. The CDR3: CASSQKGTGSSGNTIYF. CDR3 DNA: TGCGCCAGCAGCCAAAAGGGGACAGGGAGCTCTGGAAACACCATATATTTT.

The CDR3 loop reads CATKSLLAGTYEQYF. The CDR3, as DNA: TGTGCCACCAAATCCTTACTAGCGGGGACCTACGAGCAGTACTTC. This chain connects TRBV27 to TRBJ2-7; 10 bases are a match to TRBD2. CDR1 is MNHEY, CDR2 SMNVEV, per germline (reference sequence). This CDR3 has 15 residues. V dropped 10 bases and J dropped 2; count of bases not matched to a gene: 11.

The V and J genes are TRBV28 and TRBJ1-2; TRBD1 is a possible D gene (6 bases). CDR3 length equals 12 residues. Germline V gene lookup returns CDR1 MDHEN and CDR2 SYDVKM. Trimming stripped 6 bases from V and 6 bases from J, with 11 bases between. DNA of the CDR3: TGTGCCAGCAGCCTAACAGGGAATGGCTACACCTTC. This sequence encodes CASSLTGNGYTF.

The gene calls are TRBV30 and TRBJ1-3; 7 bases are a match to TRBD1. CDR3 length: 15 amino acids. Per the germline V gene, CDR1 is GTSNPN and CDR2 is SVGIG (reference sequence). With V trimmed by 0 bases and J by 3 bases, 5 bases remained unmatched. The CDR3 loop reads CAWSVKGGSGNTIYF. CDR3 DNA sequence: TGTGCCTGGAGTGTAAAAGGGGGCAGTGGAAACACCATATATTTT.

The chain carries TRBV19 and TRBJ1-5; D remains ambiguous. This CDR3 has 16 amino acids. The V and J ends lost 3 bases and 3 bases respectively, with 15 bases between them. CDR1 is LNHDA and CDR2 is SQIVND in the germline V gene (reference sequence). The CDR3 DNA reads as TGTGCCAGTAGTATTTTGGCAGGCTCGCTCAATCAGCCCCAGCATTTT. The encoded protein is CASSILAGSLNQPQHF.

The chain couples TRBV7-3 to TRBJ2-6; maybe TRBD1 (6 bases). CDR1 is SGHTA, CDR2 FQGTGA, per germline. V was pared by 6 bases and J by 2 bases, with 11 bases between. The CDR3 has 15 amino acids. The CDR3 sequence is CASSQDRPGANVLTF. CDR3 DNA sequence: TGTGCCAGCAGTCAGGACAGACCTGGGGCCAACGTCCTGACTTTC. The variable domain in full, completed from reference TRBV7-3 and TRBJ2-6, reads GAGVSQTPSNKVTEKGKYVELRCDPISGHTALYWYRQSLGQGPEFLIYFQGTGAADDSGLPNDRFFAVRPEGSVSTLKIQRTERGDSAVYLCASSQDRPGANVLTFGAGSRLTVL.

This clone was seen once. The chain joins TRBV5-4 to TRBJ1-2; unclear D gene. CDR1 is SGHNT and CDR2 is YYREEE in the germline V gene (reference sequence). The CDR3 is 14 amino acids. V lost 4 bases to trimming and J lost 4 bases, with 14 bases between them. The CDR3 region is CASSQRNKGYGYTF. In nucleotides, the CDR3 is TGTGCCAGCAGCCAGAGAAACAAGGGCTATGGCTACACCTTC.

This clone was seen only once. The sample carries other DNA sequences with the same CDR3. The gene calls are TRBV25-1 and TRBJ1-2, with a weak D call TRBD1 (5 bases). Germline V gene data show CDR1 as MGHDK and CDR2 as SYGVNS. This CDR3 region has 13 residues. Trimming shortened V by 3 bases and J by 2 bases, and 7 bases separated the two germline ends. CDR3 sequence reads: CASSEQGNYGYTF. CDR3 nucleotide sequence: TGTGCCAGCAGTGAGCAGGGAAACTATGGCTACACCTTC.

This rearrangement joins TRBV28 to TRBJ2-4; TRBD1 matches 9 bases. Unmatched junction bases numbered 22, after V lost 4 bases and J lost 15 bases. Germline lookup yields CDR1 MDHEN and CDR2 SYDVKM. The CDR3 has 17 amino acids. The chain's CDR3 is CASSSVIRRDRAFGRYF. The DNA of the CDR3 is TGTGCCAGCAGTTCGGTCATTCGCCGGGACAGGGCCTTCGGTCGGTACTTC.

In this sample, this clone turned up once. The chain employs TRBV9 and TRBJ2-7, with D perhaps matching TRBD2 (6 bases). The V gene lost 4 bases and the J gene lost 5 bases, with 19 bases spanning the gap. CDR3 length: 15 residues. Germline V gene lookup returns CDR1 SGDLS and CDR2 YYNGEE. DNA for the CDR3: TGTGCCAGCAGCCCGGGGACTGGGGGTTGGGACGAGCAGTACTTC. Translation gives CASSPGTGGWDEQYF.